This T cell receptor beta chain stems from a study of control samples from healthy donors and cancer patients. This table comes from immunoSEQ multiplex PCR, and its TCRdb copy is limited to in-frame clones, with some not included. Seen here are some 96,000 clones, approximately 95% observed once, and the top ten hold 6.5% to 9.5%. J was trimmed by 2 bases and V by 8 bases; bases with no gene match: 3. The CDR3 spans 13 residues. Germline loops: CDR1 SNHLY, CDR2 FYNNEI. This TCR derives from a man aged 18 to 35 in good health. Input material: blood. The chain is built from TRBV2 and TRBJ1-1; 9 bases agree with TRBD1. The CDR3 DNA sequence: TGTGCCAGCGAGGGACAGGGAAACACTGAAGCTTTCTTT. Protein: CASEGQGNTEAFF.